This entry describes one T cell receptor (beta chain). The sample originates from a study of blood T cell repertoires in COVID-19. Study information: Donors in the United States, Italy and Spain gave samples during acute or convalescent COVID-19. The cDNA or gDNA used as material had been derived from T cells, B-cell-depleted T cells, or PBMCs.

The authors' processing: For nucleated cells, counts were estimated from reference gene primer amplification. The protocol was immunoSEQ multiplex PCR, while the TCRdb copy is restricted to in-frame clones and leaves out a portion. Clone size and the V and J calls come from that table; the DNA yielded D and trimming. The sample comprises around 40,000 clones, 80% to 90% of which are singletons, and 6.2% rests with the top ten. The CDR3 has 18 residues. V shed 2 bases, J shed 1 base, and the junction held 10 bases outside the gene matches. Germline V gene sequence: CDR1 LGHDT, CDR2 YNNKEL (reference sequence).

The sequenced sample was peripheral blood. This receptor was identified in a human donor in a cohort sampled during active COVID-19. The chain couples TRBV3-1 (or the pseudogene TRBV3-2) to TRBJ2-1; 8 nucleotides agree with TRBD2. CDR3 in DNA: TGTGCCAGCAGCCAAAGGGTGTTAGCGGGAAGGTCCTACAATGAGCAGTTCTTC. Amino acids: CASSQRVLAGRSYNEQFF.